The clone carrying this TCR beta chain was observed a few times. This record comes from a study of OX40 agonist ivuxolimab in advanced cancers. At the level of the study: The drug used for patients, ivuxolimab, was an agonistic anti-OX40 (CD134) antibody.

Method: immunoSEQ multiplex PCR; TCRdb's copy keeps in-frame clones and lacks some. The data contain about 82,000 clones, approximately 82% of them singletons. The CDR3 has 18 residues. Germline V CDR1 and CDR2: LGHNA, YNFKEQ. V lost 0 bases and J 1 base, leaving 18 bases between the germline ends. The sample in question was CD4+ or CD8+ T cells sorted from blood, obtained in a trial of the OX40 agonist ivuxolimab. The TCR was taken from an adult with an advanced solid tumor such as melanoma, head and neck, liver or kidney cancer. The gene calls are TRBV4-2 and TRBJ2-5; D remains unclear. In DNA form, the CDR3 reads TGTGCCAGCAGCCAAGAACTCTTTCGGGCTAGGCCCCAAGAGACCCAGTACTTC. This codes for CASSQELFRARPQETQYF.